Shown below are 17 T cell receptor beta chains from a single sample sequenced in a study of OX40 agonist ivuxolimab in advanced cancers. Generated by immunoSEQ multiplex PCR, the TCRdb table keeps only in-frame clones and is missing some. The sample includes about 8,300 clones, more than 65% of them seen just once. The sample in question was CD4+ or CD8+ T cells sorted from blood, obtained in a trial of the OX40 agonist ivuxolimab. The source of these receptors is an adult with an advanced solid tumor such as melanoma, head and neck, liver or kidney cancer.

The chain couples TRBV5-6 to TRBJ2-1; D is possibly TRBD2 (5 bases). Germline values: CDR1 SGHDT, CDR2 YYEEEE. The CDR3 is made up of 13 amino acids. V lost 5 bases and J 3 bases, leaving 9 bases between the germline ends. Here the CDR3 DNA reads TGTGCCAGCAGAGCTGGAGGCTACAATGAGCAGTTCTTC. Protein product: CASRAGGYNEQFF.

The chain's CDR3 is CASSLSRGGSPLHF. Here the CDR3 DNA reads TGTGCCAGCAGTTTAAGCAGGGGAGGCTCACCCCTCCACTTT. This chain uses TRBV28 with TRBJ1-6, with D possibly matching TRBD1 (6 bases). From germline, CDR1 is MDHEN and CDR2 SYDVKM. V lost 2 bases to trimming and J lost 10 bases, with 12 bases between them. The CDR3 is made up of 14 amino acids.

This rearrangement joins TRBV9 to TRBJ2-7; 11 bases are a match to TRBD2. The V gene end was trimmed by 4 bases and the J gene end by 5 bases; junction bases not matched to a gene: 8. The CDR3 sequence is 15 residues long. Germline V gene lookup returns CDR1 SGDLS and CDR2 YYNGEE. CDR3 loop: CASSQILAGVHEQYF. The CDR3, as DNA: TGTGCCAGCAGCCAGATACTAGCGGGGGTACACGAGCAGTACTTC. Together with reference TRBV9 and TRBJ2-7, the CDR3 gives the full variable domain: DSGVTQTPKHLITATGQRVTLRCSPRSGDLSVYWYQQSLDQGLQFLIQYYNGEERAKGNILERFSAQQFPDLHSELNLSSLELGDSALYFCASSQILAGVHEQYFGPGTRLTVT.

The CDR3 DNA follows: TGTGCCAGCAGCCCTAGCGGGGGGGCCTACAATGAGCAGTTCTTC. Its protein is CASSPSGGAYNEQFF. This rearrangement joins TRBV7-3 to TRBJ2-1; 12 bases match TRBD2. The length of the CDR3 is 15 residues. The germline V gene encodes CDR1 SGHTA and CDR2 FQGTGA. Unmatched junction bases numbered 1, after V lost 5 bases and J lost 2 bases.

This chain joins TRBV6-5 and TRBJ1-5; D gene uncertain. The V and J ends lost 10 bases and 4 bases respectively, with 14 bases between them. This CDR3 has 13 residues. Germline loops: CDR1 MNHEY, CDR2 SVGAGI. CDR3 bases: TGTGCCACCCTTTGGGTTGTGAATCAGCCCCAGCATTTT. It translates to CATLWVVNQPQHF.

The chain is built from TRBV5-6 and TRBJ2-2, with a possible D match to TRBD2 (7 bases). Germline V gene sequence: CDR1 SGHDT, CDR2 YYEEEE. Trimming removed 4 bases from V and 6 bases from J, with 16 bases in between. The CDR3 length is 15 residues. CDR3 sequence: CASSPLGGRSGELFF. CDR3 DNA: TGTGCCAGCAGCCCCCTCGGGGGGCGTTCCGGGGAGCTGTTTTTT.

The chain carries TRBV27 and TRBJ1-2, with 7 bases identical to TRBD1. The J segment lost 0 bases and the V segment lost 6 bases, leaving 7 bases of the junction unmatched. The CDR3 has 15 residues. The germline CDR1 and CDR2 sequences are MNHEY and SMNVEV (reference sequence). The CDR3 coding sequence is TGTGCCAGCAGACCGGGACAGCTGGCTAACTATGGCTACACCTTC. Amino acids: CASRPGQLANYGYTF.

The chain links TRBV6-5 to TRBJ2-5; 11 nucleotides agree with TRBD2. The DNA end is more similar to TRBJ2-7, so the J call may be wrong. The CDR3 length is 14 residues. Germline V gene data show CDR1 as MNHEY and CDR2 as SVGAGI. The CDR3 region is CASSGTSGSYEQYF. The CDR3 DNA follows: TGTGCCAGCAGTGGGACTAGCGGTTCCTACGAGCAGTACTTC.

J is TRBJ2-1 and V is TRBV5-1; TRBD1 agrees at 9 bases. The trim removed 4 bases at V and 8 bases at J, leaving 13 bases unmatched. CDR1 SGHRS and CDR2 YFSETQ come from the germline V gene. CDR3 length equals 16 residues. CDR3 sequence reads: CASSASRDRVLHEQFF. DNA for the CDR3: TGCGCCAGCAGCGCGTCCCGGGACAGGGTTCTCCATGAGCAGTTCTTC.

The CDR3 region is CASSLGRGPEAFF. CDR3 bases: TGTGCCAGCAGCTTGGGGCGGGGACCTGAAGCTTTCTTT. V and J are TRBV5-6 and TRBJ1-1; weak D call: TRBD1 (5 bases). V was clipped by 0 bases and J by 6 bases, with 9 bases between them. The germline CDR1 and CDR2 sequences are SGHDT and YYEEEE. This CDR3 comprises 13 residues.

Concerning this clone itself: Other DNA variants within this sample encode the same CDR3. CDR3 region: CASGRTGGSGRYGYTF. For the CDR3, the DNA is TGTGCCAGCGGGCGGACAGGGGGCAGTGGGCGCTATGGCTACACCTTC. V gene TRBV27 combines with J gene TRBJ1-2; TRBD1 matches 11 bases. The CDR3 contains 16 residues. The germline CDR1 and CDR2 sequences are MNHEY and SMNVEV (reference sequence). V was clipped by 8 bases and J by 4 bases; unmatched bases: 12.

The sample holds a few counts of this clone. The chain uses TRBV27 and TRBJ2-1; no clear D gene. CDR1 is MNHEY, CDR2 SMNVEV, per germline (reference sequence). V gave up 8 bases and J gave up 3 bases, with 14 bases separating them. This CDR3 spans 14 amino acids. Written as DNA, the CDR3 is TGTGCCAGCGGATCGAGAATGGACTACAATGAGCAGTTCTTC. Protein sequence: CASGSRMDYNEQFF.

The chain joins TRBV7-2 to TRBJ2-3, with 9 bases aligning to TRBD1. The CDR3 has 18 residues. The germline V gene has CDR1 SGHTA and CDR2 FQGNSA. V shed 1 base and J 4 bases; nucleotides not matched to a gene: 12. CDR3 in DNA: TGTGCCAGCAGCTTAGAAACAGCCGGGACAGGGCCCCCAGATACGCAGTATTTT. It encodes CASSLETAGTGPPDTQYF.

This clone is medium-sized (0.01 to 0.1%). The CDR3 loop reads CASSLGSTEQFF. The CDR3, as DNA: TGTGCCAGCAGCTTAGGGTCTACTGAGCAGTTCTTC. V usage is TRBV13 and J usage is TRBJ2-1; D unresolved. The CDR3 extends over 12 amino acids. V dropped 0 bases and J dropped 9 bases, with 6 bases sitting between them. CDR1 is PRHDT, CDR2 FYEKMQ, per germline (reference sequence).

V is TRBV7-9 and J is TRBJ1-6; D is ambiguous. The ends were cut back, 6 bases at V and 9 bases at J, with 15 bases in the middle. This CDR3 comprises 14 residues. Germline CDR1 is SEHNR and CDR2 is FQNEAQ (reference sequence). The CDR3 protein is CASSSRTVGSPLHF. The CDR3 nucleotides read TGTGCCAGCAGTTCACGGACCGTGGGTTCACCCCTCCACTTT.

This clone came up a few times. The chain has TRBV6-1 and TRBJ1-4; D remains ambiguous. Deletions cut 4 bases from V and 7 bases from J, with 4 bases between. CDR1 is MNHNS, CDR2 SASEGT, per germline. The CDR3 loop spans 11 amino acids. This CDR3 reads CASSGPEKLFF. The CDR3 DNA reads TGTGCCAGCAGTGGGCCTGAAAAACTGTTTTTT.

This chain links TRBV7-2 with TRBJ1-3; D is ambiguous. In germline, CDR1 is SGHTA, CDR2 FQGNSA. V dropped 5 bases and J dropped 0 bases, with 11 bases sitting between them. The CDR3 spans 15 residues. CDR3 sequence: CASSTGLHSGNTIYF. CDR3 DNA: TGTGCCAGCAGCACGGGCTTGCACTCTGGAAACACCATATATTTT.